In this sample, the clone carrying this T cell receptor (beta chain) turned up many times. What it recognizes is unknown. With a much larger clone just one base away, this may be a read error. Coverage ceases 3 residues before the CDR3 finishes, and the germline J gene fills in the end. Other DNA sequences in the same sample also yield this CDR3. Per the germline V gene, CDR1 is MDHEN and CDR2 is SYDVKM. With 8 bases removed from V and 0 bases from J, the gap between germline ends came to 8 bases. The CDR3 contains 12 residues. TCRdb keeps only in-frame clones here, not all; method: immunoSEQ multiplex PCR. Reported are tens of thousands of clones, none seen only once; the ten largest carry less than 30%. The data derive from a study of T cell clonality in common variable immunodeficiency. Findings and limits, study-wide: Reportedly, TCR beta sequences from common variable immunodeficiency showed fewer deletions and N-nucleotide insertions.

The sample taken for sequencing was peripheral blood mononuclear cells. The TCR sequence derives from a human donor with common variable immunodeficiency. The chain joins TRBV28 to TRBJ2-7, with a tentative D call TRBD1 (5 bases). The sequenced part of the CDR3 DNA is TGTGCCAGCCGACAGAGCTCCTACGAG. It yields the protein CASRQSSYE. The whole CDR3 reads CASRQSSYEQYF.